This T cell receptor beta chain derives from a study of cytomegalovirus exposure and HLA in healthy donors. Findings and limits, study-wide: It was in a later analysis that TCR association rates were seen to vary by HLA locus, highest for DRB1 and lowest for HLA-C. The authors enumerated over 150 TCR beta chains as linked to cytomegalovirus.

The PCR contained 60 Vbeta and 13 Jbeta primers. Method: immunoSEQ multiplex PCR; TCRdb's copy keeps in-frame clones and lacks some. This table holds about 160,000 clones, more than 75% found once. Details on this clone: Its antigen is still unknown. Different DNA sequences within this sample yield the same CDR3.

Trimming took 0 bases from V and 1 from J, leaving 6 bases between them. The CDR3 totals 14 residues. Germline assignment: CDR1 GTSNPN and CDR2 SVGIG (reference sequence). The chain employs TRBV30 and TRBJ1-4; tentative D call: TRBD1 (5 bases). The sample consisted of PBMCs. The clonotype originates from a man younger than 35 in good health and CMV-seropositive. CDR3 in amino acids: CAWSVGGTNEKLFF. The CDR3 coding sequence is TGTGCCTGGAGTGTCGGGGGAACTAATGAAAAACTGTTTTTT. Full variable domain (remainder filled in from reference TRBV30 and TRBJ1-4): SQTIHQWPATLVQPVGSPLSLECTVEGTSNPNLYWYRQAAGRGLQLLFYSVGIGQISSEVPQNLSASRPQDRQFILSSKKLLLSDSGFYLCAWSVGGTNEKLFFGSGTQLSVL.